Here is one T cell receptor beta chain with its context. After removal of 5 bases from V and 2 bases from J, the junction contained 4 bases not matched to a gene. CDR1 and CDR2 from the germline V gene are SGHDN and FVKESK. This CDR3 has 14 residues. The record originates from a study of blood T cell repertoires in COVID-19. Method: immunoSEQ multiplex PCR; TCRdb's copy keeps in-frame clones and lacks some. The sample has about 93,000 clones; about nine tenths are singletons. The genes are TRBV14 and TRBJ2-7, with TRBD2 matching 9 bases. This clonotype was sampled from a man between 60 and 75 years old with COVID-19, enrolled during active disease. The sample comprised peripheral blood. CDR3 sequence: CASSKTSGPYEQYF. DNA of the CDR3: TGTGCCAGCAGCAAGACTAGCGGACCCTACGAGCAGTACTTC.